Below, one T cell receptor (beta chain) is given with its context. The antigen is undetermined. This specimen comes from a study of cytomegalovirus exposure and HLA in healthy donors. On the study more broadly: A subsequent analysis reported that the approximately 120 validation repertoires were produced on the same platform that had also been used for the roughly 670 first-cohort repertoires. Study results and caveats: Cytomegalovirus association was listed for 164 TCR beta chains. Testing in vitro showed a few CMV-associated chains specific for CMV antigens.

Trimming cost V 7 bases and J 1 base, with 21 bases left between them. Germline lookup yields CDR1 MDHEN and CDR2 SYDVKM. This CDR3 is 17 amino acids long. Only in-frame clones appear in the TCRdb table, and some are missing; sequencing was by immunoSEQ multiplex PCR. The data contain approximately 160,000 clones, 80% to 90% of them singletons. The genes are TRBV28 and TRBJ2-3; D call uncertain. This clonotype originated in a woman in her 30s in good health and CMV-seronegative. Sequencing was carried out using PBMCs. The CDR3 protein is CASKRSRALSGTDTQYF. CDR3 in DNA: TGTGCCAGCAAAAGATCCCGGGCTCTCTCTGGCACAGATACGCAGTATTTT.